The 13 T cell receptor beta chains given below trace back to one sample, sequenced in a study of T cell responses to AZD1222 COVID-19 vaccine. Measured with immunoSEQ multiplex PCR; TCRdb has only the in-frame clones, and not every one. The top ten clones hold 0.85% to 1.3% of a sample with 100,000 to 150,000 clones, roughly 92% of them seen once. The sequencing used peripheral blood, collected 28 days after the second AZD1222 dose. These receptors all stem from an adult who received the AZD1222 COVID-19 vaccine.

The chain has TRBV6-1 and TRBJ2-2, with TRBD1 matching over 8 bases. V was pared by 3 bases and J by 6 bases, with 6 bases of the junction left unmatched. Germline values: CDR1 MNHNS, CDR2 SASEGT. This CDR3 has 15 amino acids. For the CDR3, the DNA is TGTGCCAGCAGTGACCAGACAGGGGTCGCCGGGGAGCTGTTTTTT. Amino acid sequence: CASSDQTGVAGELFF.

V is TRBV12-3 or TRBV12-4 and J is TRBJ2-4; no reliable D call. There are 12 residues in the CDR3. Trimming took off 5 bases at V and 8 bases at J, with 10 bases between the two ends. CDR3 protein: CASSGSVDIQYF. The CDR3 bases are TGTGCCAGCAGTGGCTCGGTGGACATTCAGTACTTC.

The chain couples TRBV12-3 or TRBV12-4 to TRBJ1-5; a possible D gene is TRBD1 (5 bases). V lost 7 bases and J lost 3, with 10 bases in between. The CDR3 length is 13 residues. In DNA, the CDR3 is TGTGCCAGCAAGGCAGGGATCAATCAGCCCCAGCATTTT. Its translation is CASKAGINQPQHF.

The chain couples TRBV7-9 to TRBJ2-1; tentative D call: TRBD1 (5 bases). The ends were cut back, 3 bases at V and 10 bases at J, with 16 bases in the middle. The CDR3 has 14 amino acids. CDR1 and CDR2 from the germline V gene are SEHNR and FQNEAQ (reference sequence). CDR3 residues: CASSLGLSPREQFF. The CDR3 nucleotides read TGTGCCAGCAGCTTGGGGCTATCTCCCAGAGAGCAGTTCTTC.

CDR3 amino acids: CASSPRDSYGYTF. DNA of the CDR3: TGTGCCAGCAGTCCACGGGACAGCTATGGCTACACCTTC. The chain is built from TRBV6-2 or TRBV6-3 and TRBJ1-2; TRBD1 matches 7 bases. The germline V gene encodes CDR1 MNHEY and CDR2 SVGEGT. Trimming removed 5 bases from V and 4 bases from J; junction bases left unmatched: 4. The CDR3 spans 13 residues.

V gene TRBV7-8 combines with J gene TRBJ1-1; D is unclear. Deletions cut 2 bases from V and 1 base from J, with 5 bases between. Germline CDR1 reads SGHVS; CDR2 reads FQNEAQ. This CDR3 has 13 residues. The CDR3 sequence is CASSLRENTEAFF. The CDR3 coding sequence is TGTGCCAGCAGCTTACGAGAGAACACTGAAGCTTTCTTT.

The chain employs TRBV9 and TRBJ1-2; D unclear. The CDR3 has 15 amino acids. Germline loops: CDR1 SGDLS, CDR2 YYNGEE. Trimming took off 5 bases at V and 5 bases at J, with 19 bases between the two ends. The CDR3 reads CASRSSRTREYGYTF. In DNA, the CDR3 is TGTGCCAGCAGATCTAGTAGGACGCGGGAATATGGCTACACCTTC.

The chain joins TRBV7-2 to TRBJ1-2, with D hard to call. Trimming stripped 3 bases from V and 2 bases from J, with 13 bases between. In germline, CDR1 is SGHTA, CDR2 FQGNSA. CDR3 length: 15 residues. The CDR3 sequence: CASSFGGQANYGYTF. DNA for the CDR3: TGTGCCAGCAGCTTCGGAGGGCAGGCGAACTATGGCTACACCTTC.

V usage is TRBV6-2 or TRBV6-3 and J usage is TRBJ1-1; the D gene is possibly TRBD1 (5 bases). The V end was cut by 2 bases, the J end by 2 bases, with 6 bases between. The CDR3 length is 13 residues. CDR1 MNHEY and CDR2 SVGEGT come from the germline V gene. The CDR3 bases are TGTGCCAGCAGTTACACAGGTAACACTGAAGCTTTCTTT. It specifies CASSYTGNTEAFF.

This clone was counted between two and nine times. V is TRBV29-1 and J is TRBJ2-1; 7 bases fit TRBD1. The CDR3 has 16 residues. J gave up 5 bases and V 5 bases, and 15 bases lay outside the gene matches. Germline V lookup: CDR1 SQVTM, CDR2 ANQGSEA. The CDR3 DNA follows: TGCAGCGTTCAAATCCAGGGGGAAAGCCCTCACAATGAGCAGTTCTTC. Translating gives CSVQIQGESPHNEQFF.

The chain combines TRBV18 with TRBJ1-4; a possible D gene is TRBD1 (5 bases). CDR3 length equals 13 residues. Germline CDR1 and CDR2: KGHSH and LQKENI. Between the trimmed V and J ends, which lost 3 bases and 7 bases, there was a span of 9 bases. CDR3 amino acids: CASSPLGGEKLFF. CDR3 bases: TGTGCCAGCTCACCTTTGGGGGGTGAAAAACTGTTTTTT.

As DNA, the CDR3 is TGTGCCAGCAGTTTAGCGGGACTAGCGGGAGAGGCATCCTACGAGCAGTACTTC. Its translation is CASSLAGLAGEASYEQYF. The chain couples TRBV28 to TRBJ2-7, with 14 bases aligning to TRBD2. Germline CDR1 is MDHEN and CDR2 is SYDVKM. The CDR3 consists of 18 residues. J lost 1 base, V lost 2 bases, and 7 bases had no gene match.

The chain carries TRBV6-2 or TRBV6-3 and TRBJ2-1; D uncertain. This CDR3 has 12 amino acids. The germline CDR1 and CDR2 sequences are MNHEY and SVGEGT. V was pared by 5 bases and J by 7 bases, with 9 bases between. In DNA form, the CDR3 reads TGTGCCAGCAGTGGGGTTAGTAATGAGCAGTTCTTC. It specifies CASSGVSNEQFF.